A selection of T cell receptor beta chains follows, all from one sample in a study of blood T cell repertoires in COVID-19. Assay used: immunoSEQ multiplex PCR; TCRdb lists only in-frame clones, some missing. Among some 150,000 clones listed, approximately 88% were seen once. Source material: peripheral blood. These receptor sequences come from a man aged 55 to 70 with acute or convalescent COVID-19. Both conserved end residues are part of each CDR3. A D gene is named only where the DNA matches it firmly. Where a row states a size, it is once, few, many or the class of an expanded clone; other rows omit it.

cdr3_nt: TGTGCCAGCAGCTTAAGGGGACAGAATCAGCCCCAGCATTTT; cdr3_aa: CASSLRGQNQPQHF; v_call: TRBV7-8; clone_size: -; d_call: TRBD1; j_call: TRBJ1-5
cdr3_nt: TGTGCCAGCAGGGGACAGGGGAACCAGCCCCAGCATTTT; cdr3_aa: CASRGQGNQPQHF; v_call: TRBV2; clone_size: -; d_call: TRBD1; j_call: TRBJ1-5
cdr3_nt: TGCGCCAGCAGCGAGGACAGGGCCATTAGTTCACCCCTCCACTTT; cdr3_aa: CASSEDRAISSPLHF; v_call: TRBV5-1; clone_size: -; d_call: TRBD1; j_call: TRBJ1-6
cdr3_nt: TGTGCCAGCAGCTTAGCTCAGGGGGAAGCTTTCTTT; cdr3_aa: CASSLAQGEAFF; v_call: TRBV7-9; clone_size: -; d_call: -; j_call: TRBJ1-1
cdr3_nt: TGTGCCATCAGTGAGTCGGGCACAAGACACTCCTCTGGAAACACCATATATTTT; cdr3_aa: CAISESGTRHSSGNTIYF; v_call: TRBV10-3; clone_size: -; d_call: -; j_call: TRBJ1-3
cdr3_nt: TGTGCCAGCAGCCGCATACCAGGGAGGGATACGCAGTATTTT; cdr3_aa: CASSRIPGRDTQYF; v_call: TRBV4-2; clone_size: -; d_call: -; j_call: TRBJ2-3
cdr3_nt: TGTGCCTGGAGCGAAAAAAAGGGCAGGGGAAACTATGGCTACACCTTC; cdr3_aa: CAWSEKKGRGNYGYTF; v_call: TRBV30; clone_size: -; d_call: -; j_call: TRBJ1-2
cdr3_nt: TGTGCCAGCAGTTATGAGGGCACAGATACGCAGTATTTT; cdr3_aa: CASSYEGTDTQYF; v_call: TRBV6-5; clone_size: -; d_call: -; j_call: TRBJ2-3
cdr3_nt: TGTGCCAGCAGCTCGGACCGGGACAGGGATAATTATGAGCAGTTCTTC; cdr3_aa: CASSSDRDRDNYEQFF; v_call: TRBV5-8; clone_size: -; d_call: TRBD1; j_call: TRBJ2-1
cdr3_nt: TGTGCCACCAGCAGAGATCGAGCCGTTTTCGGGCTAGCGGGGGAGTACAATGAGCAGTTCTTC; cdr3_aa: CATSRDRAVFGLAGEYNEQFF; v_call: TRBV15; clone_size: -; d_call: TRBD2; j_call: TRBJ2-1
cdr3_nt: TGCGCCAGCACCTCAGGAAACACTGAAGCTTTCTTT; cdr3_aa: CASTSGNTEAFF; v_call: TRBV5-1; clone_size: -; d_call: -; j_call: TRBJ1-1
cdr3_nt: TGTGCCAGCAGCCCCCGACAGACCTACAATGAGCAGTTCTTC; cdr3_aa: CASSPRQTYNEQFF; v_call: TRBV7-2; clone_size: -; d_call: -; j_call: TRBJ2-1
cdr3_nt: TGTGCCAGTAGTATAGGGTTGAGACAGCCCCAGCATTTT; cdr3_aa: CASSIGLRQPQHF; v_call: TRBV19; clone_size: -; d_call: -; j_call: TRBJ1-5
cdr3_nt: TGTGCCAGCAGCTTGCGGGGATCGGGTGAAAAACTGTTTTTT; cdr3_aa: CASSLRGSGEKLFF; v_call: TRBV5-6; clone_size: -; d_call: -; j_call: TRBJ1-4
cdr3_nt: TGTGCCAGCAGCTTAGCGGGCGTACGGGAAAAACTGTTTTTT; cdr3_aa: CASSLAGVREKLFF; v_call: TRBV7-9; clone_size: -; d_call: -; j_call: TRBJ1-4
cdr3_nt: TGTGCCAGCAGTTTGGAAGGGGGAGATACGCAGTATTTT; cdr3_aa: CASSLEGGDTQYF; v_call: TRBV12-3/TRBV12-4; clone_size: -; d_call: -; j_call: TRBJ2-3
cdr3_nt: TGTGCCAGCAGCTGGAGCCCAGACTCTGGGGCCAACGTCCTGACTTTC; cdr3_aa: CASSWSPDSGANVLTF; v_call: TRBV5-6; clone_size: -; d_call: -; j_call: TRBJ2-6
cdr3_nt: TGCAGTGCTAGTTGGGGGACAGGGTTATCAGATACGCAGTATTTT; cdr3_aa: CSASWGTGLSDTQYF; v_call: TRBV20-1; clone_size: few; d_call: TRBD1; j_call: TRBJ2-3
cdr3_nt: TGTGCCAGCAGTGAAGCGCGGGGGGATAATGAAAAACTGTTTTTT; cdr3_aa: CASSEARGDNEKLFF; v_call: TRBV2; clone_size: -; d_call: -; j_call: TRBJ1-4
cdr3_nt: TGTGCCATCAGTGGGACTAGCGGGCACTCCTACAATGAGCAGTTCTTC; cdr3_aa: CAISGTSGHSYNEQFF; v_call: TRBV10-3; clone_size: -; d_call: TRBD2; j_call: TRBJ2-1
cdr3_nt: TGTGCCAGCAGCTTGGGGGAGGGTGAGCAGTTCTTC; cdr3_aa: CASSLGEGEQFF; v_call: TRBV5-4; clone_size: -; d_call: TRBD2; j_call: TRBJ2-1
cdr3_nt: TGTGCCAGTAGTCCCCGGGAGAGAGGGCGTTACACCTTC; cdr3_aa: CASSPRERGRYTF; v_call: TRBV19; clone_size: once; d_call: -; j_call: TRBJ1-2